Listed below are T cell receptor beta chains from one sample, sequenced in a study of CD8+ T cells in alopecia areata. Data came from immunoSEQ multiplex PCR; TCRdb stores just in-frame clones and leaves some out. Among 130,000 to 150,000 clones, 40% to 50% were seen once, and the ten largest hold around 7%. Sequencing was done on a sample of CD4+ T cells sorted from blood. These receptor sequences come from a human donor with alopecia areata. Each CDR3 is given with its conserved first and last residue. A D gene is named only where the DNA matches it firmly. A row's size may be missing; if present it is once, few, many or a size class.

v_gene	d_gene	j_gene	abundance	len	CDR3nt	CDR3aa
TRBV5-1	.	TRBJ1-1	.	16	TGCGCCAGCAGCTTGGGAAGGAGGACAGTAAACACTGAAGCTTTCTTT	CASSLGRRTVNTEAFF
TRBV14	TRBD2	TRBJ2-5	.	16	TGTGCCAGCAGCCAAATAGGAGGGAGGGCCCGAGAGACCCAGTACTTC	CASSQIGGRARETQYF
TRBV4-1	.	TRBJ1-5	.	16	TGCGCCAGCAGCCAAGTTCCATCGGGTAGCAATCAGCCCCAGCATTTT	CASSQVPSGSNQPQHF
TRBV7-2	.	TRBJ2-3	many	14	TGTGCCAGCAGCTTTTACCAGAGCACAGATACGCAGTATTTT	CASSFYQSTDTQYF
TRBV14	.	TRBJ2-5	.	17	TGTGCCAGCAGCCAAATGGGTCGGTCGGAAATAAAAGAGACCCAGTACTTC	CASSQMGRSEIKETQYF
TRBV27	.	TRBJ2-1	.	15	TGTGCCAGCAGCCGATCCCCCCAGGGCCCATATGAGCAGTTCTTC	CASSRSPQGPYEQFF
TRBV7-2	.	TRBJ2-7	.	15	TGTGCCAGCAGCTTACTGGCGCAGAGCTCCTACGAGCAGTACTTC	CASSLLAQSSYEQYF
TRBV18	.	TRBJ2-1	.	14	TGTGCCAGCTCCCGTTCCTATAGCGGCAATGAGCAGTTCTTC	CASSRSYSGNEQFF
TRBV5-1	.	TRBJ2-3	.	13	TGCGCCAGCAGCTTGGGTTTAACAGATACGCAGTATTTT	CASSLGLTDTQYF
TRBV5-1	.	TRBJ2-1	few	12	TGCGCCAGCGTGGGGGGCCTCAATGAGCAGTTCTTC	CASVGGLNEQFF
TRBV27	TRBD2	TRBJ2-1	.	15	TGTGCCAGCTATCCACTAGCGGGCATAGGCAGTGAGCAGTTCTTC	CASYPLAGIGSEQFF
TRBV7-3	.	TRBJ2-3	.	15	TGTGCCAGCAGCCCCGGGACCTACTACACAGATACGCAGTATTTT	CASSPGTYYTDTQYF
TRBV29-1	TRBD2	TRBJ2-5	few	14	TGCAGCGCATCCGGGACTAGCGGGAGACAGACCCAGTACTTC	CSASGTSGRQTQYF
TRBV15	.	TRBJ1-1	.	15	TGTGCCACCGACAAGGGGTTAGCGGTGAACACTGAAGCTTTCTTT	CATDKGLAVNTEAFF
TRBV27	.	TRBJ1-4	.	14	TGTGCCAGCAGTTTCAGGGGACGGAATGAAAAACTGTTTTTT	CASSFRGRNEKLFF
TRBV27	.	TRBJ2-2	few	17	TGTGCCAGCAGCCGGAGCTTAACCCTGAGATCCACCGGGGAGCTGTTTTTT	CASSRSLTLRSTGELFF
TRBV9	.	TRBJ1-1	once	15	TGTGCCAGCAGCTTTTTCGGGCAGGAGGACACTGAAGCTTTCTTT	CASSFFGQEDTEAFF
TRBV4-1	TRBD2	TRBJ2-3	.	15	TGCGCCAGCAGCCAAGATGGCGGGGGGACAGATACGCAGTATTTT	CASSQDGGGTDTQYF
TRBV5-1	TRBD2	TRBJ2-5	.	15	TGCGCCAGCAGCAAGGGGACTAGCGGGCAAGAGACCCAGTACTTC	CASSKGTSGQETQYF
TRBV7-9	.	TRBJ2-2	.	15	TGTGCCAGCAGCTTAGGGGAAGTTATCACCGGGGAGCTGTTTTTT	CASSLGEVITGELFF
TRBV27	TRBD1	TRBJ1-3	few	16	TGTGCCAGCAGTTCACCTCGACAGGGGGCTGGAAACACCATATATTTT	CASSSPRQGAGNTIYF
TRBV27	.	TRBJ2-7	.	14	TGTGCCAGCAGCTTAGTAGCGAGCTCCTACGAGCAGTACTTC	CASSLVASSYEQYF
TRBV4-2	.	TRBJ2-7	.	15	TGTGCCAGCAGCCAAGTCGCGGAGACCTCCTACGAGCAGTACTTC	CASSQVAETSYEQYF
TRBV29-1	.	TRBJ2-5	few	20	TGCAGCGTTGAAGCTCCGGTCGAGTTTCCCGTCCCCAGAGAAAGGGAGACCCAGTACTTC	CSVEAPVEFPVPRERETQYF
TRBV29-1	.	TRBJ2-4	.	16	TGCAGCGTTGAAGACCGCCGTGCGGCAGCCAAAAACATTCAGTACTTC	CSVEDRRAAAKNIQYF
TRBV2	TRBD2	TRBJ2-1	.	15	TGTGCCAGCAGTGAACTTGGTACTAGCGGTAATGAGCAGTTCTTC	CASSELGTSGNEQFF
TRBV5-4	TRBD2	TRBJ2-7	.	14	TGTGCCAGCAGCGGTAGCGGGAGGGGTTACGAGCAGTACTTC	CASSGSGRGYEQYF
TRBV6-1	.	TRBJ2-5	.	18	TGTGCCAGCAGTGAATATCAGGGACCGGGAGCCCCGAGTGAGACCCAGTACTTC	CASSEYQGPGAPSETQYF
TRBV7-9	.	TRBJ2-2	few	14	TGTGCCAGCAGGACCGTCGGGAACACCGGGGAGCTGTTTTTT	CASRTVGNTGELFF
TRBV20-1	.	TRBJ2-5	.	11	TGCAGTCTCAGAGGTGGAGAGACCCAGTACTTC	CSLRGGETQYF
TRBV7-9	.	TRBJ2-2	.	15	TGTGCCAGCAGCTTGCAGGGGTCGGGCACCGGGGAGCTGTTTTTT	CASSLQGSGTGELFF
TRBV11-2	.	TRBJ2-6	few	13	TGTGCCAGCAGCTTAGCAGGGGCCAACGTCCTGACTTTC	CASSLAGANVLTF